What follows describes a single TCR beta chain. The data were taken from a study of blood T cell repertoires in COVID-19. Looking at the study overall: Spain, Italy and the United States supplied samples that represented acute and convalescent COVID-19.

The V end was cut by 0 bases, the J end by 3 bases, with 15 bases between. Germline CDR1 is LGHNA and CDR2 is YSLEER. The length of the CDR3 is 17 residues. Assay: immunoSEQ multiplex PCR; the TCRdb copy retains only in-frame clones and omits some. The table lists some 180,000 clones, around 76% of them singletons, with roughly 8.8% in the top ten. The chain employs TRBV4-3 and TRBJ1-5; no definite D call. Sequencing used peripheral blood. The receptor's source is a woman in her fifties or sixties with active or convalescent COVID-19. The CDR3 coding sequence is TGCGCCAGCAGCCAAGATCTGGTTAGTCGCGTCAATCAGCCCCAGCATTTT. Protein product: CASSQDLVSRVNQPQHF.